This T cell receptor beta chain emerged from a study of T cell responses to AZD1222 COVID-19 vaccine. Clones were read by immunoSEQ multiplex PCR, and TCRdb kept only the in-frame ones, dropping some. The data contain 100,000 to 150,000 clones, around 85% of them singletons. Germline V gives CDR1 SGHNT, CDR2 YENEEA. This CDR3 contains 13 residues. V lost 5 bases to trimming and J lost 3 bases, with 8 bases between them. Material: peripheral blood, obtained 28 days after the second AZD1222 dose. This receptor was identified in an adult who received the AZD1222 COVID-19 vaccine. The V call is TRBV11-3, the J call TRBJ1-3, with D possibly being TRBD1 (5 bases). Written as DNA, the CDR3 is TGTGCCAGCAGCGGGGGAATTGGAAACACCATATATTTT. As protein: CASSGGIGNTIYF.